What follows is one T cell receptor beta chain and its context. The data stem from a study of T cell responses to AZD1222 COVID-19 vaccine. Losses at the gene ends were 1 base for V and 5 bases for J; bases not matched to a gene: 5. The CDR3 consists of 16 residues. Germline lookup yields CDR1 LGHNA and CDR2 YSLEER. Here immunoSEQ multiplex PCR was the method, and the copy in TCRdb shows in-frame clones only, minus some. The profile shows 250,000 to 300,000 clones, approximately 94% of them singletons. The clonotype originates from an adult who received the AZD1222 COVID-19 vaccine. Material: peripheral blood, obtained 28 days after the second AZD1222 dose. The rearrangement uses TRBV4-3 and TRBJ2-2; 9 bases are a match to TRBD2. The CDR3 DNA follows: TGCGCCAGCAGCCAAGGTAGCGGGAGTGAGACCGGGGAGCTGTTTTTT. Amino acids: CASSQGSGSETGELFF.